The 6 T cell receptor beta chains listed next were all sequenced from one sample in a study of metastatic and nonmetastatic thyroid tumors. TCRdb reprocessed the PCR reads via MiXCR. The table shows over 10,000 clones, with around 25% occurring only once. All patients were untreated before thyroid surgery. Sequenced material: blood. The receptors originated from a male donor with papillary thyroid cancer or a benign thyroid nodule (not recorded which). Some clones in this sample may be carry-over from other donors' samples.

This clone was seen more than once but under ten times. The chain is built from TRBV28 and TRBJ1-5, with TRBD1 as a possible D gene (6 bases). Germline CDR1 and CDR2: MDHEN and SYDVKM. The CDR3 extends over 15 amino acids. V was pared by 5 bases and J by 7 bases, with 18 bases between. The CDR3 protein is CASSHGTSSRQPQHF. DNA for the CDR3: TGTGCCAGCAGTCACGGGACAAGCAGTAGGCAGCCCCAGCATTTT.

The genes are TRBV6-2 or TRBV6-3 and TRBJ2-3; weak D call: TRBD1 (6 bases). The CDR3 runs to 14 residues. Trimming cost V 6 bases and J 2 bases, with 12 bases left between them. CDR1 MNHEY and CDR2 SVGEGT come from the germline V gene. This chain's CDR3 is CASSQGSDTDTQYF. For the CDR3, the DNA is TGTGCCAGCAGCCAGGGGTCCGACACAGATACGCAGTATTTT.

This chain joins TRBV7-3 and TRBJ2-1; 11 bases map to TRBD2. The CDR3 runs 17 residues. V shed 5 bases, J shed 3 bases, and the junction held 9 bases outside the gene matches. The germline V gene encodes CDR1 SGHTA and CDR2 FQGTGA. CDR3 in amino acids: CASSNTGTSGIYNEQFF. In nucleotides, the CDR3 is TGTGCCAGCAGCAATACCGGGACTAGCGGAATCTACAATGAGCAGTTCTTC.

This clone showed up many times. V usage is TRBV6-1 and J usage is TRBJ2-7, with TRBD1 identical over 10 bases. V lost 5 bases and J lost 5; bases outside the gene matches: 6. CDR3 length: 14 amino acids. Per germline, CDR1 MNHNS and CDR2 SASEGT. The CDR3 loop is CASSRTGGTHEQYF. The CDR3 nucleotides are TGTGCCAGCAGTCGGACAGGGGGTACCCACGAGCAGTACTTC.

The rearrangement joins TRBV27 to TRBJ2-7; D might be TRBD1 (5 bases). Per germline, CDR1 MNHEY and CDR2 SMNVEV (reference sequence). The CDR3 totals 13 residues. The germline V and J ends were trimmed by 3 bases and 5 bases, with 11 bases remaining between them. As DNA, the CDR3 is TGTGCCAGCAGTTTGGGCAGGGTAGACGAGCAGTACTTC. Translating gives CASSLGRVDEQYF.

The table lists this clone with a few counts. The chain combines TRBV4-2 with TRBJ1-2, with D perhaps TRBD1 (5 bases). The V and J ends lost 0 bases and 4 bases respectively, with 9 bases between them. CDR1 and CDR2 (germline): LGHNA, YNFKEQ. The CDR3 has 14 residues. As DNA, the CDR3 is TGTGCCAGCAGCCAAGACTTTGGGGGCTATGGCTACACCTTC. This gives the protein CASSQDFGGYGYTF.